This T cell receptor beta chain derives from a study of blood T cell repertoires in COVID-19. Study context: The analysed material was cDNA or gDNA that came from T cells, B-cell-depleted T cells, or PBMCs.

V lost 10 bases to trimming and J lost 4 bases, with 16 bases between them. CDR1 LNHDA and CDR2 SQIVND come from the germline V gene (reference sequence). The CDR3 loop spans 14 amino acids. How the authors handled the data: Researchers report that nucleated cell counts were estimated from reference gene primer amplification. Libraries were prepared by immunoSEQ multiplex PCR; TCRdb keeps only in-frame clonotypes and omits some of them. V, J and clone size derive from that table, while D and trimming were established from the DNA sequence. Of 150,000 or so clones listed, roughly 82% are singletons. This rearrangement joins TRBV19 to TRBJ1-4; D is ambiguous. Sequenced: peripheral blood. The receptor was derived from a woman aged 45-65 years in a cohort sampled during active or convalescent COVID-19. As DNA, the CDR3 is TGTGCCACTGGTCGGGGTGGGGATAATGAAAAACTGTTTTTT. Translating gives CATGRGGDNEKLFF.